This TCR beta chain was observed in a study of blood T cell repertoires in COVID-19. Whole-study context: Samples of COVID-19 (acute and convalescent) were obtained from the United States, Italy and Spain. T cells, B-cell-depleted T cells, or PBMCs provided the cDNA or gDNA that served as material.

In the original analysis: Scientists estimated how many nucleated cells there were by amplifying reference gene primers. Sequencing used immunoSEQ multiplex PCR; TCRdb keeps in-frame clones, though not all of them. D and trimming come from the DNA, and the V and J calls and clone size come from that table. The data contain fewer than 180,000 clones, around 87% of them seen just once; the ten biggest clones take up 3.5% to 4.5%. The ends were cut back, 2 bases at V and 7 bases at J, with 11 bases in the middle. Germline values: CDR1 MRHNA, CDR2 SNTAGT. The CDR3 length is 13 residues. This chain links TRBV6-4 with TRBJ1-2; maybe TRBD1 (5 bases). Sequencing input: peripheral blood. This clonotype was obtained from a woman aged 60 to 75 with active or convalescent COVID-19. The CDR3 bases are TGTGCCAGCAGTGACGGGGGGGACGGTGGCTACACCTTC. Translation: CASSDGGDGGYTF.